Listed here is a single T cell receptor beta chain. No antigen is known for it. The record originates from a study of graft-versus-host responses after intestinal transplantation. In the study overall: Multivisceral, liver-intestinal, or isolated intestinal transplants were received by the recipients. All recipients were given anti-thymocyte globulin induction, and tacrolimus and steroids were then administered for about three years.

This CDR3 comprises 14 residues. The germline V gene encodes CDR1 SGHAT and CDR2 FQNNGV. V dropped 1 base and J dropped 9 bases, with 10 bases sitting between them. Notes on the study in general: GvH clones appeared in recipient marrow, some first in ileum or blood. Graft-versus-host to host-versus-graft clonal ratios in allografts were high in patients with graft-donor T cell macrochimerism.

The data were produced by immunoSEQ multiplex PCR, yet TCRdb's version contains in-frame clones alone and is incomplete. This sample has 100,000 to 130,000 clones, with approximately 88% found just once. V is TRBV11-2 and J is TRBJ1-6; D is ambiguous. The TCR was taken from a human donor who was the organ donor for an intestinal transplant. The sequenced sample was unstimulated CD4+ T cells sorted from spleen or lymph node cells, obtained before transplant. CDR3 coding DNA: TGTGCCAGCAGCTTAGCAGGCCCGGGTTCACCCCTCCACTTT. This codes for CASSLAGPGSPLHF.